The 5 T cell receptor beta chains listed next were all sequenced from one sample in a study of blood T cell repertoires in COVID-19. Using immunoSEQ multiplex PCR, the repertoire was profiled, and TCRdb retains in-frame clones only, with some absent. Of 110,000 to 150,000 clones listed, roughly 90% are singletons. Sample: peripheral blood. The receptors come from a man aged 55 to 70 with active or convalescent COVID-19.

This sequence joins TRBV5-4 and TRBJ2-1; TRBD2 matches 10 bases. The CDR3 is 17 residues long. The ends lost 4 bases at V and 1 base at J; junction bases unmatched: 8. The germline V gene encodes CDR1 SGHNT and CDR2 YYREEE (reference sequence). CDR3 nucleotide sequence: TGTGCCAGCAGCCCAGGACTAGCGGTTACTTCCTACAATGAGCAGTTCTTC. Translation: CASSPGLAVTSYNEQFF.

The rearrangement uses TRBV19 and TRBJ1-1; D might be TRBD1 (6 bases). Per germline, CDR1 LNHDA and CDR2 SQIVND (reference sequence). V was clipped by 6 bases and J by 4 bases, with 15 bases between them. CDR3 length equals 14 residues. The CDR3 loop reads CASSHREKGTEAFF. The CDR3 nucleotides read TGTGCCAGTAGCCACAGGGAGAAGGGCACTGAAGCTTTCTTT. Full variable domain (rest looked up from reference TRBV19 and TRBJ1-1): DGGITQSPKYLFRKEGQNVTLSCEQNLNHDAMYWYRQDPGQGLRLIYYSQIVNDFQKGDIAEGYSVSREKKESFPLTVTSAQKNPTAFYLCASSHREKGTEAFFGQGTRLTVV.

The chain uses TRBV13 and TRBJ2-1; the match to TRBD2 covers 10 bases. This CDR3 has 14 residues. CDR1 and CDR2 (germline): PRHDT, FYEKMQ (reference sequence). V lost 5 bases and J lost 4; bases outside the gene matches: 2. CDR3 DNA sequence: TGTGCCAGCAGCGGTAGCGGGGGGTACAATGAGCAGTTCTTC. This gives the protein CASSGSGGYNEQFF.

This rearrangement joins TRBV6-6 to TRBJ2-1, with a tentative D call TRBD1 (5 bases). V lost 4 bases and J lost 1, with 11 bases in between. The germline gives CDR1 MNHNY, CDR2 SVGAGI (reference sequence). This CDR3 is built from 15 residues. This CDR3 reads CASSSQDISYNEQFF. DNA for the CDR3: TGTGCCAGCAGTTCCCAGGACATTTCCTACAATGAGCAGTTCTTC.

CDR3 nucleotide sequence: TGTGCCAGCAGCCAGGCGCTAGCGGGAGGTAATACAGATACGCAGTATTTT. This codes for CASSQALAGGNTDTQYF. The chain links TRBV4-2 to TRBJ2-3, with 11 bases matching TRBD2. From germline, CDR1 is LGHNA and CDR2 YNFKEQ. Unmatched junction bases numbered 8, after V lost 3 bases and J lost 3 bases. This CDR3 has 17 amino acids.